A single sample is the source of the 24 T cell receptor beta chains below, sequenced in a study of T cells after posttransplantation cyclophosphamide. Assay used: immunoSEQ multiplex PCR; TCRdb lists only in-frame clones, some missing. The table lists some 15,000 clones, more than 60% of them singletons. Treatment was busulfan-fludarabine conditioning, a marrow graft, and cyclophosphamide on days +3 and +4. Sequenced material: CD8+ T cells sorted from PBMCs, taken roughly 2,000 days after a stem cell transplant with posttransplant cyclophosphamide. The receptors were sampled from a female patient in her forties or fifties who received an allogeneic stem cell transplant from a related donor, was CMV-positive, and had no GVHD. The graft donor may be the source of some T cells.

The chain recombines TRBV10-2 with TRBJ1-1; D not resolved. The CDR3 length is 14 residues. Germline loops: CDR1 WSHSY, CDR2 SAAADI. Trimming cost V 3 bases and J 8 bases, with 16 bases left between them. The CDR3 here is CASSEVRAPGEAFF. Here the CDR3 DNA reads TGCGCCAGCAGTGAAGTGAGGGCCCCGGGGGAAGCTTTCTTT.

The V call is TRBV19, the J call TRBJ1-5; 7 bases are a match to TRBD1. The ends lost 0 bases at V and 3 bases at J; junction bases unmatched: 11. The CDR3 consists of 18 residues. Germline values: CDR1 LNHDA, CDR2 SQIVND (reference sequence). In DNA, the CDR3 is TGTGCCAGTAGTATAGATCAACCCGGGACAGACCTCAATCAGCCCCAGCATTTT. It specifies CASSIDQPGTDLNQPQHF.

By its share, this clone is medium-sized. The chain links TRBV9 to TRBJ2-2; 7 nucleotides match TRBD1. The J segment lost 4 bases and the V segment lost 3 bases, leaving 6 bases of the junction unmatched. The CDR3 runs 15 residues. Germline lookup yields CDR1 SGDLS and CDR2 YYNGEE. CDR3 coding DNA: TGTGCCAGCAGCGGCAGGGGGACAACCACCGGGGAGCTGTTTTTT. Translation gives CASSGRGTTTGELFF.

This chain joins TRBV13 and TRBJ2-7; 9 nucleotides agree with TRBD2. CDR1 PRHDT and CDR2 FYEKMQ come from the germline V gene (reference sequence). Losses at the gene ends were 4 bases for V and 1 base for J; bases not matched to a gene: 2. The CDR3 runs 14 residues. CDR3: CASSSGLASYEQYF. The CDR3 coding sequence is TGTGCCAGCAGCTCAGGACTAGCGTCCTACGAGCAGTACTTC.

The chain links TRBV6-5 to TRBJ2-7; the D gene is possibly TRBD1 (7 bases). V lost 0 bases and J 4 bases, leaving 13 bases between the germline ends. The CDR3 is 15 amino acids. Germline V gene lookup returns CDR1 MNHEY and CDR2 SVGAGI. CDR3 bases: TGTGCCAGCAGTTACTCGGGAGCAGGGGGGTACGAGCAGTACTTC. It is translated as CASSYSGAGGYEQYF.

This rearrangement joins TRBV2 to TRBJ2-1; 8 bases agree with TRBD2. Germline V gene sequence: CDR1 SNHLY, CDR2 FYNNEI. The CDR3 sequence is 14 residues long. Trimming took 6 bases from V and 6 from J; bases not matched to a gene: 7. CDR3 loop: CASSASGTSNEQFF. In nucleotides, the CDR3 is TGTGCCAGCAGCGCCTCCGGGACTAGCAATGAGCAGTTCTTC.

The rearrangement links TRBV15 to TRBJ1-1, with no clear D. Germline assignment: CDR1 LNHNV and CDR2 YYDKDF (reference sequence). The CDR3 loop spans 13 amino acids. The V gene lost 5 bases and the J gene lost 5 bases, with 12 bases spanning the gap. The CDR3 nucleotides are TGTGCCACCAGCCCAGCCGCCGGGACTGAAGCTTTCTTT. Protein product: CATSPAAGTEAFF.

CDR3 sequence reads: CASSPLAEGGTYGYTF. For the CDR3, the DNA is TGCGCCAGCAGCCCCCTAGCCGAAGGGGGAACCTATGGCTACACCTTC. This chain uses TRBV4-1 with TRBJ1-2, with D maybe TRBD1 (6 bases). Trimming removed 4 bases at V and 4 bases at J, with 19 bases between. CDR1 and CDR2 from the germline V gene are MGHRA and YSYEKL. The CDR3 covers 16 residues.

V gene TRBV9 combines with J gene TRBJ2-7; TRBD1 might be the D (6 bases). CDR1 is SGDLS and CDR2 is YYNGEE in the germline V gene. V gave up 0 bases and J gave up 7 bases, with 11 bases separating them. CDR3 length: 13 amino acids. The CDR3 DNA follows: TGTGCCAGCAGCGTAGGTTCAGGGGCGGAGCAGTACTTC. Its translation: CASSVGSGAEQYF. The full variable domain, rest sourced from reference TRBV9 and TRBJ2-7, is DSGVTQTPKHLITATGQRVTLRCSPRSGDLSVYWYQQSLDQGLQFLIQYYNGEERAKGNILERFSAQQFPDLHSELNLSSLELGDSALYFCASSVGSGAEQYFGPGTRLTVT.

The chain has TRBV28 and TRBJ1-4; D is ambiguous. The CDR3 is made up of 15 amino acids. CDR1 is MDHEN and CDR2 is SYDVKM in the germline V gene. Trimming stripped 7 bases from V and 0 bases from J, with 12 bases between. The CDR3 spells CASTEGRATNEKLFF. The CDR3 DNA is TGTGCCAGCACCGAGGGTCGGGCAACTAATGAAAAACTGTTTTTT.

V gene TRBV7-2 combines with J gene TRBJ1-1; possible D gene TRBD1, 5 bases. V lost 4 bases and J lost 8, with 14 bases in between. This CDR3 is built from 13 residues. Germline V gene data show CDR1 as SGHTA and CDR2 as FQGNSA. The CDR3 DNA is TGTGCCAGCAGCTCGGGACCGAGCGGGGAAGCTTTCTTT. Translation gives CASSSGPSGEAFF. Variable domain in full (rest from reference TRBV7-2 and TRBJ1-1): GAGVSQSPSNKVTEKGKDVELRCDPISGHTALYWYRQSLGQGLEFLIYFQGNSAPDKSGLPSDRFSAERTGGSVSTLTIQRTQQEDSAVYLCASSSGPSGEAFFGQGTRLTVV.

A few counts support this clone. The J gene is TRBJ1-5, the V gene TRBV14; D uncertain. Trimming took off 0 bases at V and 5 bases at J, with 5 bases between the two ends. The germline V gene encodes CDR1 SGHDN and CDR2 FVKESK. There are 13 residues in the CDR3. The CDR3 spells CASSQDLDQPQHF. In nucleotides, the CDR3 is TGTGCCAGCAGCCAAGACCTCGATCAGCCCCAGCATTTT.

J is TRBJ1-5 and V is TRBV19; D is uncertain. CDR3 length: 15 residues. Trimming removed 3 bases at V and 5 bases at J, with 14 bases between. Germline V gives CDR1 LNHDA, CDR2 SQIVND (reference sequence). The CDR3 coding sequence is TGTGCCAGTAGTATCTTTTCCGCCGGGGATCAGCCCCAGCATTTT. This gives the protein CASSIFSAGDQPQHF.

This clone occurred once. DNA of the CDR3: TGCGCCAGCAGCCAAATTTGGAGCTCTGGGGCCAACGTCCTGACTTTC. This encodes CASSQIWSSGANVLTF. The rearrangement links TRBV4-1 to TRBJ2-6; D not certain. In germline, CDR1 is MGHRA, CDR2 YSYEKL. The CDR3 extends over 16 amino acids. The V and J ends lost 2 bases and 0 bases respectively, with 8 bases between them.

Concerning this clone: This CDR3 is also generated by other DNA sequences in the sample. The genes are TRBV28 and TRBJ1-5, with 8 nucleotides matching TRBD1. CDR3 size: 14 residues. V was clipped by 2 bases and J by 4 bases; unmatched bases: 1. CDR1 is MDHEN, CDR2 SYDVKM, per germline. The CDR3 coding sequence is TGTGCCAGCAGTTTAGGACAGGGAAATCAGCCCCAGCATTTT. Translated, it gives CASSLGQGNQPQHF.

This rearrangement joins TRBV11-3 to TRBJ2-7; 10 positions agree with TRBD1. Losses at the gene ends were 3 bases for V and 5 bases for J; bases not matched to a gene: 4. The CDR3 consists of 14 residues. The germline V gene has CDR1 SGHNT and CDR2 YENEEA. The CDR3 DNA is TGTGCCAGCAGCTTGGGGACAGGGGTGGACGAGCAGTACTTC. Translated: CASSLGTGVDEQYF.

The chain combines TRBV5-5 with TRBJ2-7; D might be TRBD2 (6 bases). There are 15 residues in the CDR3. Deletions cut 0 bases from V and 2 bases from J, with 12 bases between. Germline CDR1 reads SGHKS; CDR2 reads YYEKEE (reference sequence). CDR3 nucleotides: TGTGCCAGCAGCTTGGAGGGATGGGGGGCCTACGAGCAGTACTTC. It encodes CASSLEGWGAYEQYF. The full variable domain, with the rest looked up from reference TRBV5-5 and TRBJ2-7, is DAGVTQSPTHLIKTRGQQVTLRCSPISGHKSVSWYQQVLGQGPQFIFQYYEKEERGRGNFPDRFSARQFPNYSSELNVNALLLGDSALYLCASSLEGWGAYEQYFGPGTRLTVT.

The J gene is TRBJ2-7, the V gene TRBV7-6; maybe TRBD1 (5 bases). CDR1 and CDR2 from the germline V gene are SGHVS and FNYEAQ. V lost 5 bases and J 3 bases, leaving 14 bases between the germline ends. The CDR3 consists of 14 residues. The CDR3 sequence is CASSETQGSYEQYF. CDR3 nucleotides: TGTGCCAGCAGCGAAACCCAGGGAAGCTACGAGCAGTACTTC. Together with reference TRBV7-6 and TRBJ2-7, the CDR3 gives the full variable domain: GAGVSQSPRYKVTKRGQDVALRCDPISGHVSLYWYRQALGQGPEFLTYFNYEAQQDKSGLPNDRFSAERPEGSISTLTIQRTEQRDSAMYRCASSETQGSYEQYFGPGTRLTVT.

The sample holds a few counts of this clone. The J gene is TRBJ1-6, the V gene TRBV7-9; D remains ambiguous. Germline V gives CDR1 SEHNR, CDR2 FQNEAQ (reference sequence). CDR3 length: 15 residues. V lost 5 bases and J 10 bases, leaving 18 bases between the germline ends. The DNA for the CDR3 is TGTGCCAGCAGCAACGGGGAGTCTTTTGGCTCACCCCTCCACTTT. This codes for CASSNGESFGSPLHF. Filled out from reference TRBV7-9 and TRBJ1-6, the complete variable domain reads DTGVSQNPRHKITKRGQNVTFRCDPISEHNRLYWYRQTLGQGPEFLTYFQNEAQLEKSRLLSDRFSAERPKGSFSTLEIQRTEQGDSAMYLCASSNGESFGSPLHFGNGTRLTVT.

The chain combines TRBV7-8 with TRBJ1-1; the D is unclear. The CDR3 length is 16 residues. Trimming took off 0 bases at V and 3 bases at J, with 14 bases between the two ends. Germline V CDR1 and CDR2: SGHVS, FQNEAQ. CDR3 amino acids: CASSLARQAEHTEAFF. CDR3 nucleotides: TGTGCCAGCAGCTTAGCAAGGCAGGCTGAGCACACTGAAGCTTTCTTT.

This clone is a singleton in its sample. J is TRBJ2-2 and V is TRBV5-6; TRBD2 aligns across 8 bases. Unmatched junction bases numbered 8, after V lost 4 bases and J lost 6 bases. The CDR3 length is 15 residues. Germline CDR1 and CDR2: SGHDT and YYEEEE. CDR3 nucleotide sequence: TGTGCCAGCAGCCCTACGGGGGGGGCCCCCGGGGAGCTGTTTTTT. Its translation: CASSPTGGAPGELFF.

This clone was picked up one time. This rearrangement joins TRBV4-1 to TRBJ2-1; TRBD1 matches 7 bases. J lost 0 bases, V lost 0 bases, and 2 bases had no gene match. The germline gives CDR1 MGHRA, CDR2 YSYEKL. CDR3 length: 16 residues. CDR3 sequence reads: CASSQDQGDSYNEQFF. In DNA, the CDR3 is TGCGCCAGCAGCCAAGATCAGGGGGACTCCTACAATGAGCAGTTCTTC.

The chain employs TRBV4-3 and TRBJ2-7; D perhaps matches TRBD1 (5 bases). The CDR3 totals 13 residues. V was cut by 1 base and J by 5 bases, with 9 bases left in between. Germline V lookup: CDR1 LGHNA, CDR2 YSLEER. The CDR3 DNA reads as TGCGCCAGCAGCCAAGCCCAGGGAAACGAGCAGTACTTC. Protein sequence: CASSQAQGNEQYF.

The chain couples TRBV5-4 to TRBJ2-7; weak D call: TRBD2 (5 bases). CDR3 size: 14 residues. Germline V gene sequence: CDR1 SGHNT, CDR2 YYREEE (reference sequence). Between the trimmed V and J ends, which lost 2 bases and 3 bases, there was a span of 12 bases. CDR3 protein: CASSLDGLSYEQYF. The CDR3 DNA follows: TGTGCCAGCAGCTTAGATGGACTTAGCTACGAGCAGTACTTC. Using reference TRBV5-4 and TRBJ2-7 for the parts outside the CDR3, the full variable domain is ETGVTQSPTHLIKTRGQQVTLRCSSQSGHNTVSWYQQALGQGPQFIFQYYREEENGRGNFPPRFSGLQFPNYSSELNVNALELDDSALYLCASSLDGLSYEQYFGPGTRLTVT.